This passage covers 17 T cell receptor beta chains from one sample sequenced in a study of response to subunit inactivated influenza vaccine. One entry per CDR3 protein results from TCRdb running MiXCR on the RT-PCR reads. This table has about 540,000 distinct CDR3 sequences, around 15% appearing once. Sequenced here: PBMCs from blood, sampled about 11 days after vaccination. The receptor set was obtained from a man aged 45 to 65 who received an inactivated influenza vaccine.

This sequence joins TRBV6-1 and TRBJ1-1; 9 positions agree with TRBD1. The CDR3 is 15 residues long. Germline-derived CDR1 and CDR2 are MNHNS and SASEGT. The junction had 7 bases not matched to a gene; V was cut back by 4 bases and J by 4 bases. This CDR3 reads CASSARGTGTTEAFF. The CDR3 coding sequence is TGTGCCAGCAGTGCCCGAGGGACAGGGACCACTGAAGCTTTCTTT.

In nucleotides, the CDR3 is TGTGCCAGCAGCCAAGCCGGGTCTTCTGGCTACACCTTC. As protein: CASSQAGSSGYTF. The chain combines TRBV4-2 with TRBJ1-2; D unresolved. V was cut by 1 base and J by 7 bases, with 10 bases left in between. The CDR3 contains 13 residues. Germline V gives CDR1 LGHNA, CDR2 YNFKEQ.

This sequence joins TRBV20-1 and TRBJ2-1; D is perhaps TRBD2 (7 bases). The V gene lost 3 bases and the J gene lost 9 bases, with 18 bases spanning the gap. Germline CDR1 is DFQATT and CDR2 is SNEGSKA (reference sequence). The length of the CDR3 is 14 residues. The CDR3 DNA reads TGCAGTGCTAGCCAGACAGGCGGGGGCGGTGAGCAGTTCTTC. This gives the protein CSASQTGGGGEQFF.

There are many counts of this clonotype. The V and J genes are TRBV14 and TRBJ2-3; D gene ambiguous. The CDR3 runs 14 residues. The germline V gene has CDR1 SGHDN and CDR2 FVKESK. V was cut by 0 bases and J by 3 bases, with 7 bases left in between. The DNA for the CDR3 is TGTGCCAGCAGCCAAGAACGGGTTACAGATACGCAGTATTTT. Translated: CASSQERVTDTQYF.

There are a few counts of this clonotype. The chain combines TRBV7-9 with TRBJ2-2; D is undetermined. CDR3 length equals 15 residues. The V gene's germline CDR1 is SEHNR and CDR2 FQNEAQ (reference sequence). Trimming removed 2 bases at V and 7 bases at J, with 14 bases between. The DNA of the CDR3 is TGTGCCAGCAGCTTAAAGAGGCTTGAGGTCGGGGAGCTGTTTTTT. It codes for CASSLKRLEVGELFF.

The chain uses TRBV6-1 and TRBJ1-1; D is perhaps TRBD1 (6 bases). The V end was cut by 6 bases, the J end by 4 bases, with 18 bases between. In germline, CDR1 is MNHNS, CDR2 SASEGT. CDR3 length: 15 residues. CDR3 sequence reads: CASSSQGTAGTEAFF. The DNA of the CDR3 is TGTGCCAGCAGCTCCCAGGGGACTGCGGGCACTGAAGCTTTCTTT.

This clonotype was found many times. This chain joins TRBV10-3 and TRBJ2-7; 9 positions match TRBD1. After removal of 8 bases from V and 1 base from J, the junction contained 9 bases not matched to a gene. This CDR3 region has 15 residues. The V gene's germline CDR1 is ENHRY and CDR2 SYGVKD. This chain's CDR3 is CAIREPGQGSYEQYF. DNA for the CDR3: TGTGCCATCCGAGAACCGGGACAGGGTTCCTACGAGCAGTACTTC.

This chain connects TRBV10-2 to TRBJ2-1; D remains ambiguous. Germline V gives CDR1 WSHSY, CDR2 SAAADI. CDR3 length equals 14 residues. The V end lost 3 bases, the J end lost 6 bases, and 12 bases lay between the germline ends. As DNA, the CDR3 is TGCGCCAGCAGTGAATGGGCCGACCCCAATGAGCAGTTCTTC. It yields the protein CASSEWADPNEQFF.

This clonotype was detected only once. The chain couples TRBV9 to TRBJ2-2, with no clear D. Germline V gene data show CDR1 as SGDLS and CDR2 as YYNGEE. This CDR3 region has 15 residues. Trimming took 4 bases from V and 3 from J, leaving 13 bases between them. The CDR3 DNA follows: TGTGCCAGCAGCCGCGGCTCAGGATACACCGGGGAGCTGTTTTTT. It yields the protein CASSRGSGYTGELFF.

The chain is built from TRBV10-3 and TRBJ1-2; D gene ambiguous. CDR1 and CDR2 from the germline V gene are ENHRY and SYGVKD. The CDR3 extends over 14 amino acids. The ends were cut back, 0 bases at V and 5 bases at J, with 10 bases in the middle. DNA of the CDR3: TGTGCCATCAGTGAGTCTGCGTCTCTGTATGGCTACACCTTC. Its translation: CAISESASLYGYTF.

CDR3 sequence: CASSLVEGRITDTQYF. The CDR3 region has the DNA TGTGCCAGCAGCTTGGTGGAGGGGAGGATCACAGATACGCAGTATTTT. V and J are TRBV5-6 and TRBJ2-3, with D maybe TRBD2 (6 bases). Between the trimmed V and J ends, which lost 0 bases and 2 bases, there was a span of 13 bases. Germline loops: CDR1 SGHDT, CDR2 YYEEEE. The CDR3 totals 16 residues. The entire variable domain, with the rest obtained from reference TRBV5-6 and TRBJ2-3, is as follows: DAGVTQSPTHLIKTRGQQVTLRCSPKSGHDTVSWYQQALGQGPQFIFQYYEEEERQRGNFPDRFSGHQFPNYSSELNVNALLLGDSALYLCASSLVEGRITDTQYFGPGTRLTVL.

The table lists this clonotype with many counts. V and J are TRBV12-3 or TRBV12-4 and TRBJ2-4; D unresolved. V dropped 2 bases and J dropped 12 bases, with 11 bases sitting between them. The CDR3 length is 12 residues. The CDR3 sequence is CASSLSTINQYF. The CDR3 nucleotides are TGTGCCAGCAGTTTATCGACGATTAATCAGTACTTC.

This clonotype was seen a few times. V usage is TRBV18 and J usage is TRBJ1-1; D is uncertain. Between the trimmed V and J ends, which lost 6 bases and 10 bases, there was a span of 18 bases. There are 13 residues in the CDR3. Germline CDR1 is KGHSH and CDR2 is LQKENI. The CDR3 region is CASSPSFLSRAFF. The CDR3 DNA reads TGTGCCAGCTCGCCCTCGTTTCTTTCCCGAGCTTTCTTT.

This clonotype was counted a few times. The V gene is TRBV19, the J gene TRBJ2-7; D perhaps matches TRBD2 (6 bases). The V gene lost 5 bases and the J gene lost 4 bases, with 15 bases spanning the gap. The CDR3 contains 14 residues. Germline CDR1 is LNHDA and CDR2 is SQIVND (reference sequence). The DNA for the CDR3 is TGTGCCAGTAGTGTCGGCGGGAAGGTGTACGAGCAGTACTTC. Residues: CASSVGGKVYEQYF.

This clonotype showed up just a few times. This chain links TRBV29-1 with TRBJ2-5; no reliable D call. Germline CDR1 is SQVTM and CDR2 is ANQGSEA. The V end lost 4 bases, the J end lost 2 bases, and 8 bases lay between the germline ends. CDR3 length: 12 residues. The CDR3 nucleotides are TGCAGCGTTGTCAGGAGTCAAGAGACCCAGTACTTC. Amino acids: CSVVRSQETQYF.

This clonotype occurred a few times. At one boundary the junction diverges from the germline segment, which might be a read error. The chain combines TRBV24-1 with TRBJ2-2; D ambiguous. The CDR3 is made up of 12 amino acids. The germline V gene encodes CDR1 KGHDR and CDR2 SFDVKD. The CDR3 spells CATGENTGELFF. The CDR3 nucleotides are TGTGCCACCGGTGAGAACACCGGGGAGCTGTTTTTT.

Many counts were recorded for this clonotype. The chain uses TRBV5-1 and TRBJ2-7; 14 bases align to TRBD2. There are 19 residues in the CDR3. After removal of 0 bases from V and 6 bases from J, the junction contained 14 bases not matched to a gene. CDR1 is SGHRS and CDR2 is YFSETQ in the germline V gene. For the CDR3, the DNA is TGCGCCAGCAGCTTGGAAGGGACTAGCGGGAGTTCGCTTATTCCCGAGCAGTACTTC. Translated, it gives CASSLEGTSGSSLIPEQYF.